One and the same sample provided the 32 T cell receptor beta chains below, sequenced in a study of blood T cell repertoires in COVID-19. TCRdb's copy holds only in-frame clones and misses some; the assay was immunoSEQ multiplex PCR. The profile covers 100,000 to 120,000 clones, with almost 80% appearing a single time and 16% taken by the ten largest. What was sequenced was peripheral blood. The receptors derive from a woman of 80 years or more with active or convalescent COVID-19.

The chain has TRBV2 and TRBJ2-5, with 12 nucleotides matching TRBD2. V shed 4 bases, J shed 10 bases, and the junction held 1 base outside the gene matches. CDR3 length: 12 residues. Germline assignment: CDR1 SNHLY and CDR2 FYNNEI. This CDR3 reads CASSGTSGIQYF. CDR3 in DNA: TGTGCCAGCAGTGGGACTAGCGGGATCCAGTACTTC.

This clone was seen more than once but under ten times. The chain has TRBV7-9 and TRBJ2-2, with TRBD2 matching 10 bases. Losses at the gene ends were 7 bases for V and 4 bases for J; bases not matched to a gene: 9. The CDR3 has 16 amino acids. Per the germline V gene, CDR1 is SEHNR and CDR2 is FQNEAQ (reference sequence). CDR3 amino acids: CASTTSGGASTGELFF. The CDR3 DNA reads TGTGCCAGCACCACCAGCGGGGGGGCGAGCACCGGGGAGCTGTTTTTT.

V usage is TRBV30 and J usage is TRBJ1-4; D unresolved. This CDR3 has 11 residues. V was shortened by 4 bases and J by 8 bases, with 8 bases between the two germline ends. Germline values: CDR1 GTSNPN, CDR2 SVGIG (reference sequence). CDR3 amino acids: CAWTDREKLFF. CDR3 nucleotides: TGTGCCTGGACCGATCGGGAAAAACTGTTTTTT.

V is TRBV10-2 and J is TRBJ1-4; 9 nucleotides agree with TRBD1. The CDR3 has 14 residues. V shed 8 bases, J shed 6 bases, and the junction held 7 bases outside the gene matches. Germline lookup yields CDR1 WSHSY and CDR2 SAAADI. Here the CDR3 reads CASGRQGGDEKLFF. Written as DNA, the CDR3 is TGCGCCAGCGGACGACAGGGGGGGGATGAAAAACTGTTTTTT.

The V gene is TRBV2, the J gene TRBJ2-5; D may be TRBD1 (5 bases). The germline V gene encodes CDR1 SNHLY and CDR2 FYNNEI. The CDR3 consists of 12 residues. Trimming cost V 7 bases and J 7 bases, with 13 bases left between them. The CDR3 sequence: CASNQGRRTQYF. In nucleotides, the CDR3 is TGTGCCAGCAATCAGGGCCGCCGGACCCAGTACTTC.

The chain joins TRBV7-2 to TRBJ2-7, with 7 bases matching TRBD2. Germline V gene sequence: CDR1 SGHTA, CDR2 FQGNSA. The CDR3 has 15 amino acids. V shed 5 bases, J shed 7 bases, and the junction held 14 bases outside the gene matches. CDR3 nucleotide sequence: TGTGCCAGCAGCGGGGCGGGAGCCCAAATCTGGGAGCAGTACTTC. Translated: CASSGAGAQIWEQYF. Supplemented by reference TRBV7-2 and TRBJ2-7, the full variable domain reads GAGVSQSPSNKVTEKGKDVELRCDPISGHTALYWYRQSLGQGLEFLIYFQGNSAPDKSGLPSDRFSAERTGGSVSTLTIQRTQQEDSAVYLCASSGAGAQIWEQYFGPGTRLTVT.

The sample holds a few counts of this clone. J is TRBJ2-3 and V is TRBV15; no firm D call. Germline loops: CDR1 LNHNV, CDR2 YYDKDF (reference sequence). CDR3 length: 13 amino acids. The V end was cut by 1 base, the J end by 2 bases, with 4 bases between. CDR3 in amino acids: CATSRVYTDTQYF. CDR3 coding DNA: TGTGCCACCAGCAGAGTTTACACAGATACGCAGTATTTT.

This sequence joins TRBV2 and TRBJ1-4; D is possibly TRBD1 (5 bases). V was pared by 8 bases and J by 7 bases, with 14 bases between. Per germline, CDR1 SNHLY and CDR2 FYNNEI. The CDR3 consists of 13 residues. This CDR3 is CASRKDIAEKLFF. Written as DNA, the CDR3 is TGTGCCAGCCGAAAGGACATCGCTGAAAAACTGTTTTTT.

CDR3 sequence: CASSLGADPETQYF. The CDR3 nucleotides are TGTGCCAGCAGCTTAGGGGCAGACCCGGAGACCCAGTACTTC. V gene TRBV7-7 combines with J gene TRBJ2-5; D is uncertain. The CDR3 runs 14 residues. Per the germline V gene, CDR1 is SSHAT and CDR2 is FNYEAQ (reference sequence). V dropped 1 base and J dropped 5 bases, with 11 bases sitting between them. Based on the CDR3 plus reference TRBV7-7 and TRBJ2-5, the full variable domain is GAGVSQSPRYKVTKRGQDVTLRCDPISSHATLYWYQQALGQGPEFLTYFNYEAQPDKSGLPSDRFSAERPEGSISTLTIQRTEQRDSAMYRCASSLGADPETQYFGPGTRLLVL.

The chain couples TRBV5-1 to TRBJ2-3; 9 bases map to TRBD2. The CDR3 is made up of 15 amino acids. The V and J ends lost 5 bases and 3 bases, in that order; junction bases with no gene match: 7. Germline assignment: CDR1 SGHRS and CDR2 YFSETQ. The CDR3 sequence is CASRGVAGVTDTQYF. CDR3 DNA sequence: TGCGCCAGCAGGGGGGTAGCGGGAGTTACAGATACGCAGTATTTT.

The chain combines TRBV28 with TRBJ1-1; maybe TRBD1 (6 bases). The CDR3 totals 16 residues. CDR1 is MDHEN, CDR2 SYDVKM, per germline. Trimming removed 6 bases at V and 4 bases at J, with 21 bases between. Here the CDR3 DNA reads TGTGCCAGCAGAAGACGCGGACAGTCGACTGGCACTGAAGCTTTCTTT. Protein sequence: CASRRRGQSTGTEAFF.

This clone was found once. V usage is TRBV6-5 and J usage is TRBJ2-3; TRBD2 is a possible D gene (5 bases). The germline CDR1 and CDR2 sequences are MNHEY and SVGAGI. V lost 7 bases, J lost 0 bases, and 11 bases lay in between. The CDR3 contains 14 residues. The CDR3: CASKQQRSTDTQYF. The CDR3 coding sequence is TGTGCCAGCAAACAGCAGCGGAGCACAGATACGCAGTATTTT.

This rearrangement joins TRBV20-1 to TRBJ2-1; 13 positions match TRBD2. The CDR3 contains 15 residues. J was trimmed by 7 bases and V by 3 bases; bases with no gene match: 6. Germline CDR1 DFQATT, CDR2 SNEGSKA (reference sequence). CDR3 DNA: TGCAGTGCTAGTCACGGACTAGCGGGAGTTAATGAGCAGTTCTTC. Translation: CSASHGLAGVNEQFF.

The CDR3 spells CASSSGPAAYEQYF. The DNA for the CDR3 is TGTGCCAGCAGCTCCGGGCCAGCGGCCTACGAGCAGTACTTC. The chain links TRBV7-2 to TRBJ2-7; tentative D call: TRBD2 (5 bases). Germline-derived CDR1 and CDR2 are SGHTA and FQGNSA. The CDR3 extends over 14 amino acids. Trimming cost V 4 bases and J 2 bases, with 12 bases left between them.

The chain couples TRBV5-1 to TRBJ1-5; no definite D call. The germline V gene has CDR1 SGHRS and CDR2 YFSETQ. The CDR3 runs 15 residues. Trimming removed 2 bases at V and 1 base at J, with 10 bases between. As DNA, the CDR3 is TGCGCCAGCAGCTTTGAGGGTATAAGCAATCAGCCCCAGCATTTT. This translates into CASSFEGISNQPQHF.

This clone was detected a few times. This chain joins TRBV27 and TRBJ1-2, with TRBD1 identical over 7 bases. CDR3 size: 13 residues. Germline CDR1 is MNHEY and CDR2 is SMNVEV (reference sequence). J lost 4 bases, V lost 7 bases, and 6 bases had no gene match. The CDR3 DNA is TGTGCCAGCACTACAACAGGGGTCTATGGCTACACCTTC. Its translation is CASTTTGVYGYTF.

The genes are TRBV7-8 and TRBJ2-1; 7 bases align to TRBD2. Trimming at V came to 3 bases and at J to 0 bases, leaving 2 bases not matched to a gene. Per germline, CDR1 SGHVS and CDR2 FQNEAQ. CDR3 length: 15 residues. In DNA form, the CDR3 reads TGTGCCAGCAGCTTTTCTAGCGGCTCCTACAATGAGCAGTTCTTC. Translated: CASSFSSGSYNEQFF.

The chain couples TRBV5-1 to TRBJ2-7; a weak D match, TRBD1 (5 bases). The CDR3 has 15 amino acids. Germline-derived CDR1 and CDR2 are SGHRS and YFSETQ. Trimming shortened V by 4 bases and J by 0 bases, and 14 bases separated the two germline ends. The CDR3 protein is CASSVTGLSSYEQYF. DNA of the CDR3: TGCGCCAGCAGCGTTACAGGTTTAAGCTCCTACGAGCAGTACTTC. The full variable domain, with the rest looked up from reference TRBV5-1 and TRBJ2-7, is KAGVTQTPRYLIKTRGQQVTLSCSPISGHRSVSWYQQTPGQGLQFLFEYFSETQRNKGNFPGRFSGRQFSNSRSEMNVSTLELGDSALYLCASSVTGLSSYEQYFGPGTRLTVT.

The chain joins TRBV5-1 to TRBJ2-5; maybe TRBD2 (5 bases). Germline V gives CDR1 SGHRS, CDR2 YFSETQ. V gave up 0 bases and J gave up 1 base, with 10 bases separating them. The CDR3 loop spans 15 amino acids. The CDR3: CASSLGSGGQETQYF. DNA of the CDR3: TGCGCCAGCAGCTTGGGGAGCGGTGGCCAAGAGACCCAGTACTTC.

CDR3 nucleotide sequence: TGTGCCAGCAGCGTAGGAGGGTCTAGGCCCCTGGGCGAGCAGTACTTC. The encoded protein is CASSVGGSRPLGEQYF. V gene TRBV9 combines with J gene TRBJ2-7; D is possibly TRBD2 (5 bases). CDR3 length equals 16 residues. Germline values: CDR1 SGDLS, CDR2 YYNGEE. V lost 0 bases to trimming and J lost 6 bases, with 19 bases between them.

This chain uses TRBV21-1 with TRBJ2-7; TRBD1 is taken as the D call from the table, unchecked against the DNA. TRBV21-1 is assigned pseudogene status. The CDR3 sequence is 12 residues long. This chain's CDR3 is CASRDRGYEQYF. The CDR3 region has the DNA TGTGCCAGCAGGGACAGGGGCTACGAGCAGTACTTC.

CDR3 loop: CASSLLASPQYF. The CDR3 DNA sequence: TGTGCCAGCAGTTTATTAGCATCACCGCAGTATTTT. V usage is TRBV12-3 or TRBV12-4 and J usage is TRBJ2-3; D gene ambiguous. V was pared by 2 bases and J by 10 bases, with 10 bases between. This CDR3 comprises 12 residues.

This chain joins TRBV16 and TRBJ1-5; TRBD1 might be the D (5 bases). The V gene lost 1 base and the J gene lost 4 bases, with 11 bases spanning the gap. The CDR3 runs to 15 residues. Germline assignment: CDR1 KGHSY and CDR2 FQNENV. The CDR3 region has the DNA TGTGCCAGCAGCCAATTGGGGCAGGGTAATCAGCCCCAGCATTTT. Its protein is CASSQLGQGNQPQHF.

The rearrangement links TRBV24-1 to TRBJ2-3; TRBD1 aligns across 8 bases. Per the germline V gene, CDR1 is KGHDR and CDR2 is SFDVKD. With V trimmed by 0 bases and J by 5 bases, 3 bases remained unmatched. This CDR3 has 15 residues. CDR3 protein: CATSDLQGAGDTQYF. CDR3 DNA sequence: TGTGCCACCAGTGATTTGCAGGGGGCTGGAGATACGCAGTATTTT.

The CDR3 is CASSEFSGKTGSPYEQYF. The CDR3 nucleotides are TGCGCCAGCAGTGAGTTTAGTGGGAAAACGGGGTCCCCCTACGAGCAGTACTTC. The chain combines TRBV10-2 with TRBJ2-7; possible D gene TRBD2, 5 bases. Trimming pared 1 base from V and 2 bases from J, leaving 21 bases between. In germline, CDR1 is WSHSY, CDR2 SAAADI. The CDR3 has 18 residues.

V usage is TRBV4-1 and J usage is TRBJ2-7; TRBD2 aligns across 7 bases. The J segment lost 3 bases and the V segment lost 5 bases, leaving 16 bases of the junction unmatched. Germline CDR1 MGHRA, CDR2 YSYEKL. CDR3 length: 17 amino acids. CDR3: CASSYYPGASGLYEQYF. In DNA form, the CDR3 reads TGCGCCAGCAGCTACTACCCAGGCGCTAGCGGCCTCTACGAGCAGTACTTC.

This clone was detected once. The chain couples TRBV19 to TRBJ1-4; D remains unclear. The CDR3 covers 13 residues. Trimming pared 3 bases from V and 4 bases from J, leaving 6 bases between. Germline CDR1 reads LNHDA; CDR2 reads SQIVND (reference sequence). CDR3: CASSITLNEKLFF. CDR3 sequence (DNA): TGTGCCAGTAGTATCACTCTTAATGAAAAACTGTTTTTT.

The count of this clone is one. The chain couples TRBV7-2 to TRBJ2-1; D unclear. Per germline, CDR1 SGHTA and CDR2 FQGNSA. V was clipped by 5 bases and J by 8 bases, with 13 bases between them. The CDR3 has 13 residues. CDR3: CASSATAPHEQFF. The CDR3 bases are TGTGCCAGCAGCGCCACTGCGCCCCATGAGCAGTTCTTC.

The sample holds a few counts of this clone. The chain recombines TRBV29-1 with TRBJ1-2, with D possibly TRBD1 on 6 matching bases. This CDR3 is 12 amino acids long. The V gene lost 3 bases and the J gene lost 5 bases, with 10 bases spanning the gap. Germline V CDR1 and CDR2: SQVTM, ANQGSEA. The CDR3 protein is CSVERGGYGYTF. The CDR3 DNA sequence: TGCAGCGTTGAGAGGGGGGGATATGGCTACACCTTC.

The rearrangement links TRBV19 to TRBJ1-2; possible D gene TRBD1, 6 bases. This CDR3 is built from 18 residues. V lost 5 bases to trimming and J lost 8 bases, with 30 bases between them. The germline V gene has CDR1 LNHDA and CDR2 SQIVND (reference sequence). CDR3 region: CASSLLRVWDTNPTGYTF. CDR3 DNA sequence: TGTGCCAGTAGTTTACTTCGGGTGTGGGACACAAACCCTACCGGCTACACCTTC.

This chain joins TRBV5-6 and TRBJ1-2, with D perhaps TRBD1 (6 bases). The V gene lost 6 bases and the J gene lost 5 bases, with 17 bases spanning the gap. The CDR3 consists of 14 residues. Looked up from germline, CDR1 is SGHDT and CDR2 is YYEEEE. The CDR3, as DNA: TGTGCCAGCACCAAGAGGACAGACCTGTATGGCTACACCTTC. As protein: CASTKRTDLYGYTF.

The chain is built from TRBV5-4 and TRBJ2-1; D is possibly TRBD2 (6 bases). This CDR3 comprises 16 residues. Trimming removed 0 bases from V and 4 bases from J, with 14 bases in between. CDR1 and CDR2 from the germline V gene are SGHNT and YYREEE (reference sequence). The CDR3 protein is CASSLAFGSPYNEQFF. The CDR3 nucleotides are TGTGCCAGCAGCTTGGCCTTCGGGAGCCCGTACAATGAGCAGTTCTTC.